These T cell receptor beta chains were read from a single sample in a study of T cells after yellow fever vaccination. MiXCR was run by TCRdb on the 5' RACE reads, yielding one entry per CDR3 protein. The sample lists 200,000 to 300,000 distinct CDR3 sequences, roughly 6.2% occurring once. Material: CD4+ T cells sorted from PBMCs, obtained on the day of the yellow fever booster vaccination. The receptors were gathered from a man aged 25-45 years who received the YFV17D yellow fever vaccine. Each CDR3 is given with its conserved first and last residue. D genes are given only for firm matches. Not every row has a clone size; where given, it reads once, few, many or a size class.

D,J,V,size,CDR3,DNA
TRBD2,TRBJ2-5,TRBV5-1,few,CASSWSGEETQYF,TGCGCCAGCAGCTGGAGCGGGGAAGAGACCCAGTACTTC
-,TRBJ2-5,TRBV19,-,CASSSQEGIGTQYF,TGTGCCAGTAGTTCCCAGGAGGGAATAGGGACCCAGTACTTC
-,TRBJ1-3,TRBV18,few,CASSLLRGNTIYF,TGTGCCAGCTCACTCTTGCGCGGAAACACCATATATTTT
-,TRBJ2-3,TRBV15,few,CATSRVKGPGLPTDTQYF,TGTGCCACCAGCAGAGTGAAGGGTCCGGGCCTCCCCACAGATACGCAGTATTTT
-,TRBJ2-3,TRBV9,many,CASSVEGNLGDTQYF,TGTGCCAGCAGCGTAGAGGGGAATTTGGGGGATACGCAGTATTTT
-,TRBJ2-5,TRBV10-3,few,CAISPRGETQYF,TGTGCCATCAGCCCCCGGGGGGAGACCCAGTACTTC
-,TRBJ1-5,TRBV3-1,-,CASSSQQPQHF,TGTGCCAGCAGTAGCCAGCAGCCCCAGCATTTT
-,TRBJ2-5,TRBV5-1,few,CASSLPQAAGETQYF,TGCGCCAGCAGCTTGCCACAGGCTGCTGGAGAGACCCAGTACTTC
-,TRBJ2-7,TRBV29-1,-,CSVGDIEQYF,TGCAGCGTGGGGGACATTGAGCAGTACTTC
-,TRBJ2-3,TRBV7-3,many,CASSFGAGAGADTQYF,TGTGCCAGCAGCTTCGGTGCCGGGGCGGGCGCAGATACGCAGTATTTT
-,TRBJ2-1,TRBV4-3,-,CASSQDPAEYNEQFF,TGCGCCAGCAGCCAAGATCCGGCCGAGTACAATGAGCAGTTCTTC
-,TRBJ2-7,TRBV7-2,few,CASSSTRGAGGYEQYF,TGTGCCAGCAGCTCTACGAGGGGGGCTGGAGGTTACGAGCAGTACTTC
-,TRBJ2-1,TRBV20-1,many,CSARVGNHNEQFF,TGCAGTGCTAGAGTTGGTAACCACAATGAGCAGTTCTTC
TRBD1,TRBJ1-1,TRBV15,many,CATSAGGRGTEAFF,TGTGCCACCAGCGCAGGGGGCAGGGGCACTGAAGCTTTCTTT
-,TRBJ2-7,TRBV7-6,-,CASSSDLGEQYF,TGTGCCAGCAGCTCCGATCTGGGCGAGCAGTACTTC
-,TRBJ2-7,TRBV20-1,-,CSASDGIYEQYF,TGCAGTGCTAGTGACGGAATCTACGAGCAGTACTTC
TRBD2,TRBJ2-5,TRBV11-2,-,CASSLGSSGSETQYF,TGTGCCAGCAGCTTAGGGTCTAGCGGGAGCGAGACCCAGTACTTC
-,TRBJ2-1,TRBV5-4,few,CASSKGGNYNEQFF,TGTGCCAGCAGTAAGGGGGGAAACTACAATGAGCAGTTCTTC
-,TRBJ1-6,TRBV5-1,few,CASSFTSTAYNSPLHF,TGCGCCAGCAGCTTTACTTCGACAGCCTATAATTCACCCCTCCACTTT
-,TRBJ1-2,TRBV15,many,CATSRDGRDTYGYTF,TGTGCCACCAGCAGAGATGGAAGGGACACTTATGGCTACACCTTC
TRBD2,TRBJ2-1,TRBV11-3,few,CASSFGLAATNEQFF,TGTGCCAGCAGCTTCGGGCTAGCGGCGACTAATGAGCAGTTCTTC
-,TRBJ2-3,TRBV6-2/TRBV6-3,few,CASSYSKVTDTQYF,TGTGCCAGCAGTTACTCGAAGGTAACAGATACGCAGTATTTT
-,TRBJ2-7,TRBV7-2,few,CASSLRSAGPYEQYF,TGTGCCAGCAGCTTACGAAGCGCAGGCCCCTACGAGCAGTACTTC
-,TRBJ1-5,TRBV20-1,few,CSARESAGPVDQPQHF,TGCAGTGCTAGAGAAAGCGCGGGGCCTGTAGATCAGCCCCAGCATTTT
TRBD2,TRBJ2-3,TRBV18,few,CASSLMSSGRADTQYF,TGTGCCAGCTCACTGATGTCTAGCGGGAGAGCAGATACGCAGTATTTT
-,TRBJ2-1,TRBV15,many,CATSREEVDADEQFF,TGTGCCACCAGCAGAGAAGAAGTGGACGCGGATGAGCAGTTCTTC
-,TRBJ1-5,TRBV6-2/TRBV6-3,few,CASSREADNQPQHF,TGTGCCAGCAGCCGCGAGGCGGACAATCAGCCCCAGCATTTT
-,TRBJ2-5,TRBV7-2,many,CASSLVASQETQYF,TGTGCCAGCAGCTTAGTTGCCAGCCAAGAGACCCAGTACTTC
-,TRBJ2-6,TRBV12-3/TRBV12-4,-,CASSLMPGANVLTF,TGTGCCAGCAGTTTGATGCCTGGGGCCAACGTCCTGACTTTC
-,TRBJ2-5,TRBV28,-,CASGGTQYF,TGTGCCAGTGGAGGGACCCAGTACTTC
-,TRBJ2-6,TRBV7-9,few,CASSTGGDSGANVLTF,TGTGCCAGCAGCACCGGAGGGGACTCTGGGGCCAACGTCCTGACTTTC
-,TRBJ2-4,TRBV4-3,many,CASSQDTGVNIQYF,TGCGCCAGCAGCCAAGATACCGGAGTAAACATTCAGTACTTC
-,TRBJ2-3,TRBV10-3,few,CAAETENTDTQYF,TGTGCCGCTGAGACCGAAAACACAGATACGCAGTATTTT
-,TRBJ2-5,TRBV23-1,few,CASSQSREETQYF,TGCGCCAGCAGTCAATCCAGGGAAGAGACCCAGTACTTC
-,TRBJ2-1,TRBV6-1,many,CASSAWMYNEQFF,TGTGCCAGCAGTGCCTGGATGTACAATGAGCAGTTCTTC
-,TRBJ2-7,TRBV20-1,many,CSASHGTTYEQYF,TGCAGTGCTAGCCACGGGACAACCTACGAGCAGTACTTC
TRBD2,TRBJ2-1,TRBV3-1,-,CASSQEASGRTEQFF,TGTGCCAGCAGCCAAGAGGCTAGCGGGAGGACTGAGCAGTTCTTC
-,TRBJ2-1,TRBV5-1,few,CASRESSTREQFF,TGCGCCAGCAGAGAATCCTCAACGAGGGAGCAGTTCTTC
TRBD2,TRBJ2-1,TRBV6-5,-,CASSYLGLADEQFF,TGTGCCAGCAGTTATCTCGGACTAGCTGATGAGCAGTTCTTC
-,TRBJ1-1,TRBV6-5,-,CASSTSIRAAKPNTEAFF,TGTGCCAGCAGCACTAGTATCCGGGCAGCCAAGCCCAACACTGAAGCTTTCTTT